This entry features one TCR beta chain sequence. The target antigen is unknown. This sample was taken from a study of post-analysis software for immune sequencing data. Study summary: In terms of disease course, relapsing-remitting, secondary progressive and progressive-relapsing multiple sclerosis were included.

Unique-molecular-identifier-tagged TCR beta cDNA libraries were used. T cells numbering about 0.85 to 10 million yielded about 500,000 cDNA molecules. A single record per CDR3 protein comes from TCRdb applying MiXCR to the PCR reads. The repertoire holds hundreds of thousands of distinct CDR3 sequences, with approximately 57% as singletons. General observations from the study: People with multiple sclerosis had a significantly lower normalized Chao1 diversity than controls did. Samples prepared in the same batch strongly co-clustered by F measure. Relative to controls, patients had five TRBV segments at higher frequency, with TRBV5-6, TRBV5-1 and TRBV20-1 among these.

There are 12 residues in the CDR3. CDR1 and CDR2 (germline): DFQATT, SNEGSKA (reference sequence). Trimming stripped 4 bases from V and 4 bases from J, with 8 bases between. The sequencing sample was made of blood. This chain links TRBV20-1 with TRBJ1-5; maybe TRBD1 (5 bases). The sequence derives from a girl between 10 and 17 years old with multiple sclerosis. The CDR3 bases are TGCAGTGCTAAAGAGGGGAATCAGCCCCAGCATTTT. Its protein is CSAKEGNQPQHF.